Listed here is a single T cell receptor (beta chain). This entry comes from a study of CD8+ T cells in alopecia areata. The germline V gene has CDR1 SEHNR and CDR2 FQNEAQ (reference sequence). The CDR3 is 11 residues long. The V end was cut by 4 bases, the J end by 7 bases, with 5 bases between. The sequencing template was cDNA reverse transcribed from extracted RNA. Data came from immunoSEQ multiplex PCR; TCRdb stores just in-frame clones and leaves some out. The repertoire holds 60,000 to 85,000 clones, with 25% to 35% as singletons. Specified treatment: oral pan-JAK inhibitor, 5-10 mg twice daily. Collection of lesional scalp punch biopsies and peripheral blood was performed in alopecia areata patients. Sorting from PBMCs produced CD4+ and CD8+ T cells.

The sequence was obtained from a human donor with alopecia areata. The chain couples TRBV7-9 to TRBJ2-1; D is unclear. The sequencing used CD8+ T cells sorted from blood, collected at week 4, from a patient treated with tofacitinib. Written as DNA, the CDR3 is TGTGCCAGCAGCTGGGTAAATGAGCAGTTCTTC. Its translation: CASSWVNEQFF.